This T cell receptor beta chain comes out of a study of blood T cell repertoires in COVID-19. Study context: From the United States, Italy and Spain came samples of acute and convalescent COVID-19.

Per the original data handling: Estimates of nucleated cell counts were drawn from the amplification of reference gene primers. The repertoire was sequenced with immunoSEQ multiplex PCR; TCRdb's copy has only in-frame clones and lacks some. V, J and clone size reflect that table, while D and trimming were determined from the DNA. The profile shows a few hundred thousand clones, more than 70% of them singletons. The germline V and J ends were trimmed by 3 bases and 7 bases, with 11 bases remaining between them. The CDR3 covers 12 residues. From germline, CDR1 is SGDLS and CDR2 YYNGEE. The rearrangement uses TRBV9 and TRBJ2-7; tentative D call: TRBD1 (6 bases). Sequenced sample: PBMCs or T cells enriched from blood (not recorded which). The TCR originated in a man younger than 45 with acute COVID-19. The CDR3 DNA is TGTGCCAGCAGCGCCCGGGACACGGAGCAGTACTTC. Translated, it gives CASSARDTEQYF.